The T cell receptor (beta chain) under discussion was sequenced for a study of OX40 agonist ivuxolimab in advanced cancers. Sequencing was performed with immunoSEQ multiplex PCR; in TCRdb, only in-frame clones are kept and a portion is missing. The data hold approximately 20,000 clones, with approximately 85% observed a single time. Germline-derived CDR1 and CDR2 are MDHEN and SYDVKM. This CDR3 region has 16 residues. Trimming stripped 4 bases from V and 4 bases from J, with 19 bases between. This chain links TRBV28 with TRBJ2-5; the D gene is possibly TRBD2 (5 bases). The source of this sequence is an adult with an advanced solid tumor such as melanoma, head and neck, liver or kidney cancer. The specimen comprised CD4+ or CD8+ T cells sorted from blood, sampled in a trial of the OX40 agonist ivuxolimab. CDR3 loop: CASSSPSGEGRETQYF. The DNA of the CDR3 is TGTGCCAGCAGTTCACCTTCCGGTGAGGGAAGAGAGACCCAGTACTTC.